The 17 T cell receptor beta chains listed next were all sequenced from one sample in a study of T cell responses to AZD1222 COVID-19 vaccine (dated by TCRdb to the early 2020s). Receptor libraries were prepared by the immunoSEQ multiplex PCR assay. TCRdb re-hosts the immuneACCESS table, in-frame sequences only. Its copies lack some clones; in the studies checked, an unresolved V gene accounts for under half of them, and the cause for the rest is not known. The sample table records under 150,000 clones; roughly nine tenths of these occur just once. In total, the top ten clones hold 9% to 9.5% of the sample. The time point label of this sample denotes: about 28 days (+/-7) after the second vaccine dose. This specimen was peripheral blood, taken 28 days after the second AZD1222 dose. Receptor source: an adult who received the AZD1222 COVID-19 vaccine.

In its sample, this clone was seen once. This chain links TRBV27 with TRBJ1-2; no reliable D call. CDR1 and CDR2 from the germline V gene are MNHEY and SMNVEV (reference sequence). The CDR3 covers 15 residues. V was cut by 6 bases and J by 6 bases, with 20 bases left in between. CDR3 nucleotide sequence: TGTGCCAGCAGCCAACCTAGTCAAGGGATACATGGCTACACCTTC. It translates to CASSQPSQGIHGYTF.

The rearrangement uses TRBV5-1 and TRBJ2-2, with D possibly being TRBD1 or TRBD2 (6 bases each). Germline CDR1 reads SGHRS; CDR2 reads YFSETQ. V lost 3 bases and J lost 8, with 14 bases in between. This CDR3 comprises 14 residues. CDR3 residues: CASSSGTGTGELFF. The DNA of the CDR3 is TGCGCCAGCAGCTCGGGGACTGGGACAGGGGAGCTGTTTTTT. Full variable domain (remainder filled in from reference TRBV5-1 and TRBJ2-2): KAGVTQTPRYLIKTRGQQVTLSCSPISGHRSVSWYQQTPGQGLQFLFEYFSETQRNKGNFPGRFSGRQFSNSRSEMNVSTLELGDSALYLCASSSGTGTGELFFGEGSRLTVL.

The CDR3 reads CASSQDPLAGGEETQYF. In DNA form, the CDR3 reads TGTGCCAGCAGCCAAGATCCTTTGGCAGGGGGGGAAGAGACCCAGTACTTC. This chain connects TRBV4-2 to TRBJ2-5; D possibly matches TRBD1 or TRBD2 (7 bases each). Deletions cut 0 bases from V and 3 bases from J, with 17 bases between. There are 17 residues in the CDR3. The germline V gene encodes CDR1 LGHNA and CDR2 YNFKEQ.

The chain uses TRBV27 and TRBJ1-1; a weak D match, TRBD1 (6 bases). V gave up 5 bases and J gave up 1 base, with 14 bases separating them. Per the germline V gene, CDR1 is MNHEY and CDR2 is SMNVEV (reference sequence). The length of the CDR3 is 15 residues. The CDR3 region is CASSQSGTQNTEAFF. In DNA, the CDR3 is TGTGCCAGCAGTCAGTCAGGGACACAGAACACTGAAGCTTTCTTT.

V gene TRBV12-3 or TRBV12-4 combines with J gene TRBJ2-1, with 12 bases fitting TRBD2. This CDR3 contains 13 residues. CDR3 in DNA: TGTGGTTCTAGCGGGAGGGCCAGGAATGAGCAGTTCTTC. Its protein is CGSSGRARNEQFF.

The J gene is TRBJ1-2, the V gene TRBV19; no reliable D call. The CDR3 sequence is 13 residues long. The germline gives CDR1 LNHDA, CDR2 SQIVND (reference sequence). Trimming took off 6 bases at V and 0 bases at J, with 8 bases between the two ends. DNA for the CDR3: TGTGCCAGTAGGAGGGATCCTAACTATGGCTACACCTTC. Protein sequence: CASRRDPNYGYTF.

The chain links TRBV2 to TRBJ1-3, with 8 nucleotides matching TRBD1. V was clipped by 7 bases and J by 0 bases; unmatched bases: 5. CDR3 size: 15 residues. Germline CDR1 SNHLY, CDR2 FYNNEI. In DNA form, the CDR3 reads TGTGCCAGCACCGACAGGGGCCTCTCTGGAAACACCATATATTTT. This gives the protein CASTDRGLSGNTIYF.

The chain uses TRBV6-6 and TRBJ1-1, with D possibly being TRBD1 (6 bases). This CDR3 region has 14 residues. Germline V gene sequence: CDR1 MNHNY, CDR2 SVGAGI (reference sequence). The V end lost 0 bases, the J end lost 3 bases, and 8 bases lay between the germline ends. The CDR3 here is CASSYSYRDTEAFF. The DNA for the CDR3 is TGTGCCAGCAGTTACTCTTACAGGGACACTGAAGCTTTCTTT.

CDR3 coding DNA: TGTGCCAGCAGTGAAGATATGGGGTCGAACACTGAAGCTTTCTTT. Translation: CASSEDMGSNTEAFF. The V and J genes are TRBV2 and TRBJ1-1; no clear D gene. Germline loops: CDR1 SNHLY, CDR2 FYNNEI. The V end was cut by 1 base, the J end by 1 base, with 10 bases between. CDR3 length: 15 residues.

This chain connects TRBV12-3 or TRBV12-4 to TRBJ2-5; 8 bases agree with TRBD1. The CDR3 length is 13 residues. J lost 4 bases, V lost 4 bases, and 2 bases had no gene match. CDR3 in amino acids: CASSSTGAETQYF. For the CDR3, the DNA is TGTGCCAGCAGTTCGACAGGGGCAGAGACCCAGTACTTC.

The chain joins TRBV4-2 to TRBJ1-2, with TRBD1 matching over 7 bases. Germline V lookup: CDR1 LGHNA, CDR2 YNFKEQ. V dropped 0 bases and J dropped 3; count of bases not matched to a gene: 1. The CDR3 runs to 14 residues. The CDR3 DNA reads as TGTGCCAGCAGCCAAGAGCAGGGGGACTATGGCTACACCTTC. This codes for CASSQEQGDYGYTF.

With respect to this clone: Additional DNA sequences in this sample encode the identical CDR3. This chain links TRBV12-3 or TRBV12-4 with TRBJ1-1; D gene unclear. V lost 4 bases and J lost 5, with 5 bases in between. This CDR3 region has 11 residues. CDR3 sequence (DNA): TGTGCCAGCAGTTGGGGTACTGAAGCTTTCTTT. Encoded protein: CASSWGTEAFF.

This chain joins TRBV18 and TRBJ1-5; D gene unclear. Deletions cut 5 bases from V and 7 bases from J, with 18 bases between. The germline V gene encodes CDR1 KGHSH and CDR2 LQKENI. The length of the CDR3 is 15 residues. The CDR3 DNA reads TGTGCCAGCTCATCTGACCCGACGGTCGGGCAGCCCCAGCATTTT. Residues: CASSSDPTVGQPQHF.

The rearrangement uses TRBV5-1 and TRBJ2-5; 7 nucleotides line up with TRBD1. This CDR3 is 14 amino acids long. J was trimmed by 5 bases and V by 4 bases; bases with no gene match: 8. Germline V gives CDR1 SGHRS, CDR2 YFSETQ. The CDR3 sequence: CASSHTGVGETQYF. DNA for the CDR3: TGCGCCAGCAGCCATACAGGGGTAGGGGAGACCCAGTACTTC.

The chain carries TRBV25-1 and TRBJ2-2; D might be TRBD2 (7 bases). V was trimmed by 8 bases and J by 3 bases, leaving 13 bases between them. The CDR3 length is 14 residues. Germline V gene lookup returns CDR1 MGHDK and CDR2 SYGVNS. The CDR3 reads CASSRGGDTGELFF. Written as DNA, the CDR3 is TGTGCCAGCTCTAGGGGGGGTGACACCGGGGAGCTGTTTTTT. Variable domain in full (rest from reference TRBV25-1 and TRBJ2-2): EADIYQTPRYLVIGTGKKITLECSQTMGHDKMYWYQQDPGMELHLIHYSYGVNSTEKGDLSSESTVSRIRTEHFPLTLESARPSHTSQYLCASSRGGDTGELFFGEGSRLTVL.

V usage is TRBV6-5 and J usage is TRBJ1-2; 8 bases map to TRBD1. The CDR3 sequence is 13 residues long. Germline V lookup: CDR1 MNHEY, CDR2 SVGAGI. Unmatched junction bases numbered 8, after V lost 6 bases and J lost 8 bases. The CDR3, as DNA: TGTGCCAGCAGCTGGGGACAGGCGGGCGGCTACACCTTC. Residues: CASSWGQAGGYTF.

The CDR3 DNA sequence: TGTGCCAGTAGTATCGGTGCGGCCTACAATGAGCAGTTCTTC. It encodes CASSIGAAYNEQFF. The rearrangement uses TRBV19 and TRBJ2-1; no clear D gene. Germline assignment: CDR1 LNHDA and CDR2 SQIVND (reference sequence). Trimming left V 3 bases short and J 2 bases short, with 8 bases between. CDR3 size: 14 residues.